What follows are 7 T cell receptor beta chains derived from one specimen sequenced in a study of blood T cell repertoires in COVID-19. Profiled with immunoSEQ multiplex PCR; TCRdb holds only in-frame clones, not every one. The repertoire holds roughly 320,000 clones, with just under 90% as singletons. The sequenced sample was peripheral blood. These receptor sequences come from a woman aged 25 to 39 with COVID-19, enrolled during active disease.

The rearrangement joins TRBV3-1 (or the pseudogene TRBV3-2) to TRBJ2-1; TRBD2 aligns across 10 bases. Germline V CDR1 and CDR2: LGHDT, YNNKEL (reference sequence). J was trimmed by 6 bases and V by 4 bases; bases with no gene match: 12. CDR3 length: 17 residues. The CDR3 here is CASSRRLSAGGPNEQFF. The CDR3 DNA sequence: TGTGCCAGCAGCCGACGTTTGTCAGCGGGGGGGCCCAATGAGCAGTTCTTC.

The CDR3 region has the DNA TGTGCCTGGAGTGTAAACGGGTACGAGCAGTACTTC. Residues: CAWSVNGYEQYF. The chain carries TRBV30 and TRBJ2-7; D is undetermined. This CDR3 contains 12 residues. Germline lookup yields CDR1 GTSNPN and CDR2 SVGIG (reference sequence). V lost 0 bases and J lost 4, with 7 bases in between.

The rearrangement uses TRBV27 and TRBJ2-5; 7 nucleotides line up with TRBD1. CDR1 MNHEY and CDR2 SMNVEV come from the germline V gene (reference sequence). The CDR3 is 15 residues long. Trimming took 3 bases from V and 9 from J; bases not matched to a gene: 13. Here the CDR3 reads CASSFLRPGQSAQYF. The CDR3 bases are TGTGCCAGCAGTTTTTTGCGCCCGGGACAGTCAGCCCAGTACTTC.

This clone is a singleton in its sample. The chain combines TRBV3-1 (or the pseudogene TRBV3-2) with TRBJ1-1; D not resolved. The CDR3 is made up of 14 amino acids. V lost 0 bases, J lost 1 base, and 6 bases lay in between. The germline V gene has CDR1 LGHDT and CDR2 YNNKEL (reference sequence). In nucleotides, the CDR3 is TGTGCCAGCAGCCAAGACCCGGGGAACACTGAAGCTTTCTTT. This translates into CASSQDPGNTEAFF.

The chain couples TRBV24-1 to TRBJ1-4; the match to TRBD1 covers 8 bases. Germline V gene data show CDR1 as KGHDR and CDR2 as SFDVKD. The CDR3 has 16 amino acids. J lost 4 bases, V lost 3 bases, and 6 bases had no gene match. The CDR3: CATSDRWTGRNEKLFF. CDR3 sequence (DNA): TGTGCCACCAGTGATCGGTGGACAGGGCGTAATGAAAAACTGTTTTTT.

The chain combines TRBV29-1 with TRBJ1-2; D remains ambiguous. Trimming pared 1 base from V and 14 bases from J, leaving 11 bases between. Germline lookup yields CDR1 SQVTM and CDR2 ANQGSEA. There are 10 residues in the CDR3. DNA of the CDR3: TGCAGCGTTGAAGGAGTCGGCGGTACCTTC. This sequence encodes CSVEGVGGTF.

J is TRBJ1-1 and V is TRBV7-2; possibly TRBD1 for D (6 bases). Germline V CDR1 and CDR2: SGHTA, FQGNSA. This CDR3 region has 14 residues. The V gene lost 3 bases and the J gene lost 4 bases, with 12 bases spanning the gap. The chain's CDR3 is CASSFTGWGTEAFF. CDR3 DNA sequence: TGTGCCAGCAGCTTTACAGGGTGGGGCACTGAAGCTTTCTTT.